The 8 T cell receptor beta chains reported below all come from one sample, sequenced in a study of blood T cell repertoires in COVID-19. The assay was immunoSEQ multiplex PCR, and TCRdb's table has in-frame clones only and misses some. The sample holds around 67,000 clones; more than 75% are singletons and the top ten take around 9.1%. Sequencing input: peripheral blood. The receptor set was obtained from a human donor in a cohort sampled during active COVID-19.

The chain joins TRBV28 to TRBJ1-1; weak D call: TRBD1 (6 bases). CDR3 length: 15 residues. V lost 4 bases and J 5 bases, leaving 17 bases between the germline ends. Germline values: CDR1 MDHEN, CDR2 SYDVKM. As DNA, the CDR3 is TGTGCCAGCAGTTCCCTGGCCAGGGGATGGACTGAAGCTTTCTTT. Translation: CASSSLARGWTEAFF.

The CDR3 nucleotides are TGTGCCAGCAGGGACAGTTTACGGTCACCCCTCCACTTT. It encodes CASRDSLRSPLHF. This rearrangement joins TRBV6-5 to TRBJ1-6; TRBD1 might be the D (6 bases). The CDR3 loop spans 13 amino acids. From germline, CDR1 is MNHEY and CDR2 SVGAGI. The V and J ends lost 6 bases and 10 bases respectively, with 13 bases between them.

The chain uses TRBV6-1 and TRBJ2-7, with TRBD1 matching 8 bases. The CDR3 totals 16 residues. Germline V gene sequence: CDR1 MNHNS, CDR2 SASEGT. V lost 2 bases to trimming and J lost 0 bases; unmatched junction nucleotides: 6. The CDR3 coding sequence is TGTGCCAGCAGTGAATGGGGACAGGTTCTCTCCTACGAGCAGTACTTC. This gives the protein CASSEWGQVLSYEQYF.

V is TRBV11-2 and J is TRBJ2-2; maybe TRBD1 (6 bases). Trimming cost V 5 bases and J 2 bases, with 21 bases left between them. Germline CDR1 is SGHAT and CDR2 is FQNNGV. This CDR3 has 18 amino acids. In DNA, the CDR3 is TGTGCCAGCAGCCTGCGGCGAGGGCCGGGACAAAACACCGGGGAGCTGTTTTTT. Its translation is CASSLRRGPGQNTGELFF.

This chain connects TRBV6-7 to TRBJ2-7; D is perhaps TRBD1 (5 bases). TRBV6-7 is treated as an ORF (open reading frame) with a function not yet certain. Trimming pared 2 bases from V and 3 bases from J, leaving 11 bases between. The CDR3 extends over 14 amino acids. CDR3 amino acids: CASSYAGWGYEQYF. The CDR3 bases are TGTGCCAGCAGTTACGCAGGGTGGGGCTACGAGCAGTACTTC.

This chain uses TRBV27 with TRBJ2-5; D not resolved. The V end lost 7 bases, the J end lost 1 base, and 7 bases lay between the germline ends. This CDR3 comprises 12 residues. The V gene's germline CDR1 is MNHEY and CDR2 SMNVEV (reference sequence). The CDR3 DNA sequence: TGTGCCAGCATGAGCTCCCAAGAGACCCAGTACTTC. The encoded protein is CASMSSQETQYF.

This clone was found a few times. V is TRBV4-2 and J is TRBJ2-5, with 8 bases identical to TRBD2. The V gene's germline CDR1 is LGHNA and CDR2 YNFKEQ. V lost 0 bases and J lost 1; bases outside the gene matches: 1. The CDR3 runs to 15 residues. The CDR3 loop is CASSQERGGQETQYF. CDR3 nucleotide sequence: TGTGCCAGCAGCCAAGAACGGGGGGGCCAAGAGACCCAGTACTTC.

The rearrangement joins TRBV7-5 to TRBJ1-5. TRBV7-5 is a documented pseudogene. This CDR3 is built from 17 residues. CDR3 residues: CVRSLVGGVYSNQPQHF. The CDR3 nucleotides are TGTGTCAGAAGCTTAGTTGGAGGGGTTTATAGCAATCAGCCCCAGCATTTT.